A selection of T cell receptor beta chains follows, all from one sample in a study of identical twins. TCRdb independently ran MiXCR on the 5' RACE reads; one entry per CDR3 protein. The sample consists of fewer than 650,000 distinct CDR3 sequences, more than 9% of them appearing once. The same sample was also studied in work on yellow fever vaccine responses in identical twins.

The sample comprised PBMCs. These receptors were obtained from a young woman in good health. Each CDR3 is given with its conserved first and last residue. The D gene is left open where the match is weak. Not all rows give a size; the values are once, few, many and, for expanded clones, a class.

D	size	V	J	CDR3	DNA
.	few	TRBV20-1	TRBJ2-5	CSARDPPSTTRLETQYF	TGCAGTGCTAGAGATCCCCCAAGTACGACTAGACTCGAGACCCAGTACTTC
.	.	TRBV20-1	TRBJ2-4	CSALIHLAKNIQYF	TGCAGTGCTTTAATCCACTTAGCCAAAAACATTCAGTACTTC
.	few	TRBV20-1	TRBJ1-5	CSALLRGQSSNQPQHF	TGCAGTGCCCTTCTACGTGGACAGTCAAGCAATCAGCCCCAGCATTTT
TRBD1	many	TRBV7-2	TRBJ2-5	CASSLPGQGDWSQETQYF	TGTGCCAGCAGCTTACCGGGACAGGGTGACTGGTCCCAAGAGACCCAGTACTTC
.	few	TRBV29-1	TRBJ2-7	CSVSQQLGSYEQYF	TGCAGCGTTAGTCAACAACTCGGTTCGTACGAGCAGTACTTC
.	large	TRBV4-2	TRBJ2-7	CASTPNRGSSYEQYF	TGTGCCAGCACCCCAAATAGAGGATCTTCCTACGAGCAGTACTTC
TRBD2	many	TRBV11-2	TRBJ2-1	CASSSLAGVVPVSYNEQFF	TGTGCCAGCAGCTCATTAGCGGGAGTAGTCCCGGTATCCTACAATGAGCAGTTCTTC
.	many	TRBV29-1	TRBJ1-1	CSVGTPMNTEAFF	TGCAGCGTTGGTACCCCCATGAACACTGAAGCTTTCTTT
.	few	TRBV18	TRBJ2-1	CASSPTGLVEQFF	TGTGCCAGCTCACCCACAGGGTTGGTTGAGCAGTTCTTC
.	few	TRBV20-1	TRBJ2-1	CSAGRGSGNEQFF	TGCAGTGCGGGGAGGGGGAGCGGCAATGAGCAGTTCTTC
TRBD1	many	TRBV15	TRBJ2-3	CATSTLPGQGMADTQYF	TGTGCCACCAGCACCCTACCGGGACAGGGTATGGCAGATACGCAGTATTTT
TRBD1	.	TRBV19	TRBJ1-1	CASRFTGGGTEAFF	TGTGCCAGTAGGTTTACAGGGGGCGGCACTGAAGCTTTCTTT
.	few	TRBV20-1	TRBJ1-4	CSAMGESTNEKLFF	TGCAGTGCTATGGGGGAGAGCACTAATGAAAAACTGTTTTTT
.	many	TRBV4-2	TRBJ2-3	CASSQVGLADTQYF	TGTGCCAGCAGCCAAGTAGGGCTCGCAGATACGCAGTATTTT
.	.	TRBV21-1	TRBJ2-1	CASSKELFGVPYNEQFF	TGTGCCAGCAGCAAAGAATTATTCGGGGTCCCCTACAATGAGCAGTTCTTC
.	many	TRBV3-1	TRBJ2-1	CASSQEVGSYEQFF	TGTGCCAGCAGCCAAGAGGTTGGATCTTATGAGCAGTTCTTC
TRBD1	few	TRBV5-4	TRBJ2-1	CASSLQGSNEQFF	TGTGCCAGCAGCTTACAGGGGTCCAATGAGCAGTTCTTC
.	.	TRBV7-6	TRBJ2-3	CASSPLLYTQYF	TGTGCCAGCAGCCCCCTTCTTTATACGCAGTATTTT
.	.	TRBV28	TRBJ1-6	CASSLWAGKLDSPLHF	TGTGCCAGCAGTTTATGGGCCGGGAAATTGGATTCACCCCTCCACTTT
TRBD2	.	TRBV11-2	TRBJ2-1	CASTRPSGGSKSSYNEQFF	TGTGCCAGCACACGCCCCAGCGGGGGCTCGAAGAGCTCCTACAATGAGCAGTTCTTC
TRBD2	.	TRBV11-2	TRBJ2-5	CASSPRLAGEGRQETQYF	TGTGCCAGCAGCCCCCGACTAGCGGGAGAGGGGCGGCAAGAGACCCAGTACTTC
.	few	TRBV29-1	TRBJ1-2	CSVTGGNGYTF	TGCAGCGTGACTGGGGGGAATGGCTACACCTTC
.	.	TRBV5-1	TRBJ2-1	CASGRDRGDNEQFF	TGCGCCAGCGGCCGGGACCGAGGGGACAATGAGCAGTTCTTC
TRBD2	.	TRBV20-1	TRBJ2-1	CSADQREAPYNEQFF	TGCAGTGCCGATCAGCGGGAGGCGCCCTACAATGAGCAGTTCTTC
TRBD2	few	TRBV7-9	TRBJ2-5	CASSLGTSGTIAAQYF	TGTGCCAGCAGCTTAGGGACTAGCGGGACTATCGCGGCCCAGTACTTC
.	.	TRBV7-6	TRBJ2-1	CASSLVGRVGNEQFF	TGTGCCAGCAGCTTAGTGGGAAGGGTTGGCAATGAGCAGTTCTTC
.	few	TRBV7-9	TRBJ1-6	CASSLLIGPLHF	TGTGCCAGCAGCCTCCTCATAGGACCCCTCCACTTT
TRBD2	.	TRBV6-1	TRBJ2-1	CASRAGGRDEQFF	TGTGCCTCACGCGCGGGGGGGCGGGATGAGCAGTTCTTC
TRBD1	few	TRBV29-1	TRBJ2-3	CSLGQGTDTQYF	TGCAGCCTTGGACAGGGGACCGATACGCAGTATTTT
TRBD2	many	TRBV7-8	TRBJ2-1	CASSLGTSGAYNEQFF	TGTGCCAGCAGCCTGGGGACTAGCGGGGCCTACAATGAGCAGTTCTTC
TRBD1	many	TRBV29-1	TRBJ2-2	CSVEGTGRSGELFF	TGCAGCGTTGAGGGGACAGGGCGTTCCGGGGAGCTGTTTTTT
TRBD2	many	TRBV20-1	TRBJ2-7	CSALRTSGTNSYEQYF	TGCAGTGCTCTTCGGACTAGCGGGACTAACTCCTACGAGCAGTACTTC
.	many	TRBV6-1	TRBJ1-6	CASREPSSYNSPLHF	TGTGCCAGCAGGGAACCGAGCTCCTATAATTCACCCCTCCACTTT
.	.	TRBV7-9	TRBJ2-5	CASSQRETWETQYF	TGTGCCAGCAGCCAAAGAGAAACCTGGGAGACCCAGTACTTC
.	.	TRBV6-2/TRBV6-3	TRBJ2-7	CASSLTSDTGYEQYF	TGTGCCAGCAGCCTCACGAGCGACACGGGCTACGAGCAGTACTTC
TRBD1	.	TRBV2	TRBJ2-7	CASSDARTGTDEQYF	TGTGCCAGCAGTGACGCAAGGACAGGGACGGACGAGCAGTACTTC
TRBD2	few	TRBV20-1	TRBJ2-6	CSASPSGGANVLTF	TGCAGTGCTTCTCCTAGCGGTGGGGCCAACGTCCTGACTTTC
TRBD1	.	TRBV7-9	TRBJ2-1	CASSGLGTGEMDEQFF	TGTGCCAGCAGCGGACTCGGGACAGGGGAGATGGATGAGCAGTTCTTC
TRBD2	many	TRBV27	TRBJ2-3	CASRDRSGGETDTQYF	TGTGCCAGCAGGGACCGGTCGGGGGGAGAAACAGATACGCAGTATTTT
TRBD1	few	TRBV29-1	TRBJ1-1	CSVATGGTEAFF	TGCAGCGTTGCGACAGGGGGCACTGAAGCTTTCTTT
.	many	TRBV20-1	TRBJ2-6	CSAHRQSSGANVLTF	TGCAGTGCCCACAGACAGAGCTCTGGGGCCAACGTCCTGACTTTC
TRBD2	many	TRBV11-1	TRBJ2-3	CASSSSPISGGGTDTQYF	TGTGCCAGCAGCTCAAGTCCCATATCGGGGGGGGGAACAGATACGCAGTATTTT
TRBD2	few	TRBV5-1	TRBJ2-2	CASSPGRASGSPELFF	TGCGCCAGCAGCCCAGGACGGGCTAGCGGGTCCCCAGAGCTGTTTTTT
.	few	TRBV29-1	TRBJ2-1	CSVLAPRGNEQFF	TGCAGCGTTTTGGCACCCAGAGGCAATGAGCAGTTCTTC
.	many	TRBV12-3/TRBV12-4	TRBJ2-7	CASSLMRHEQYF	TGTGCCAGCAGTTTAATGCGGCACGAGCAGTACTTC
.	.	TRBV20-1	TRBJ1-5	CSVPGNSNQPQHF	TGCAGTGTCCCGGGAAATAGCAATCAGCCCCAGCATTTT
.	.	TRBV2	TRBJ2-4	CASFPDKNIQYF	TGTGCCAGCTTTCCAGACAAAAACATTCAGTACTTC
.	.	TRBV3-1	TRBJ2-3	CASSKGDGLEYF	TGTGCCAGCAGCAAAGGGGACGGACTGGAGTATTTT
TRBD1	many	TRBV18	TRBJ2-6	CASSPTGQADNSGANVLTF	TGTGCCAGCTCACCTACCGGACAGGCCGATAACTCTGGGGCCAACGTCCTGACTTTC
.	few	TRBV20-1	TRBJ2-7	CSASRLGDLYF	TGCAGTGCTAGTCGTCTCGGGGATCTGTACTTC
.	many	TRBV4-1	TRBJ2-7	CASSQVTAGPYEQYF	TGCGCCAGCAGCCAAGTAACGGCGGGACCCTACGAGCAGTACTTC
TRBD1	few	TRBV30	TRBJ2-3	CAWSFWTGADTQYF	TGTGCCTGGAGTTTTTGGACAGGAGCAGATACGCAGTATTTT
.	many	TRBV12-3/TRBV12-4	TRBJ2-5	CASRSSGRETQYF	TGTGCCAGCAGGTCCTCGGGCCGAGAGACCCAGTACTTC
.	once	TRBV7-6	TRBJ2-6	CASSQTPGTAPGANVLTF	TGTGCCAGCAGCCAGACCCCCGGGACCGCCCCTGGGGCCAACGTCCTGACTTTC